Listed here are 21 T cell receptor beta chains from one sample, sequenced in a study of OX40 agonist ivuxolimab in advanced cancers. The library was obtained by the immunoSEQ multiplex PCR assay. The source is immuneACCESS, and TCRdb retained only in-frame sequences with V and J called. Part of the clones is not carried over; for the studies checked, unresolved V genes explain less than half of this, and the remainder is unexplained. Here the sample has about 66,000 clones; approximately 81% occur a single time. Roughly 4% of the sample comes from the top ten. The specimen was CD4+ or CD8+ T cells sorted from blood, collected in a trial of the OX40 agonist ivuxolimab. Every receptor here comes from an adult with an advanced solid tumor such as melanoma, head and neck, liver or kidney cancer.

The DNA of the CDR3 is TGTGCCAGCAGCTCTAGCGGGAGAGGGGAGACCCAGTACTTC. Amino acid sequence: CASSSSGRGETQYF. The chain joins TRBV11-2 to TRBJ2-5; 10 nucleotides align to TRBD2. Germline V gene lookup returns CDR1 SGHAT and CDR2 FQNNGV. Losses at the gene ends were 4 bases for V and 5 bases for J; bases not matched to a gene: 4. The CDR3 is 14 amino acids.

The chain couples TRBV28 to TRBJ2-5; D gene unclear. The length of the CDR3 is 14 residues. The germline gives CDR1 MDHEN, CDR2 SYDVKM. V gave up 5 bases and J gave up 6 bases, with 16 bases separating them. The CDR3 sequence is CASSPSGAPKTQYF. The DNA for the CDR3 is TGTGCCAGCAGTCCATCGGGCGCTCCTAAGACCCAGTACTTC.

This chain links TRBV2 with TRBJ2-2, with TRBD1 as a possible D gene (6 bases). This CDR3 contains 13 residues. Germline values: CDR1 SNHLY, CDR2 FYNNEI. Trimming took off 6 bases at V and 5 bases at J, with 10 bases between the two ends. This CDR3 is CASRPQGTGELFF. The CDR3 nucleotides read TGTGCCAGCAGACCCCAGGGGACCGGGGAGCTGTTTTTT. The whole variable domain, filled in from reference TRBV2 and TRBJ2-2, reads EPEVTQTPSHQVTQMGQEVILRCVPISNHLYFYWYRQILGQKVEFLVSFYNNEISEKSEIFDDQFSVERPDGSNFTLKIRSTKLEDSAMYFCASRPQGTGELFFGEGSRLTVL.

CDR3 nucleotide sequence: TGTGCCAGCAGGGGAGCAGGGGGTAACACCGGGGAGCTGTTTTTT. Protein: CASRGAGGNTGELFF. The chain carries TRBV2 and TRBJ2-2, with 7 bases identical to TRBD1. The junction had 6 bases not matched to a gene; V was cut back by 6 bases and J by 2 bases. The CDR3 loop spans 15 amino acids. Germline lookup yields CDR1 SNHLY and CDR2 FYNNEI.

The chain uses TRBV7-3 and TRBJ2-1; D not certain. The CDR3 sequence is 16 residues long. The germline CDR1 and CDR2 sequences are SGHTA and FQGTGA. V gave up 0 bases and J gave up 7 bases, with 16 bases separating them. In DNA form, the CDR3 reads TGTGCCAGCAGCTTAACGCGGCTAGGTATAATAAATGAGCAGTTCTTC. Amino acids: CASSLTRLGIINEQFF.

The chain joins TRBV28 to TRBJ2-5; TRBD2 aligns across 12 bases. V dropped 4 bases and J dropped 1; count of bases not matched to a gene: 4. CDR1 MDHEN and CDR2 SYDVKM come from the germline V gene. The CDR3 has 16 amino acids. CDR3 nucleotides: TGTGCCAGCAGTTCCTCTAGCGGGAGGGCCCAAGAGACCCAGTACTTC. Translating it yields CASSSSSGRAQETQYF.

This chain links TRBV28 with TRBJ1-1; maybe TRBD1 (5 bases). CDR3 length equals 14 residues. The V end was cut by 6 bases, the J end by 3 bases, with 14 bases between. In germline, CDR1 is MDHEN, CDR2 SYDVKM. CDR3 sequence (DNA): TGTGCCAGCAGGCGACGACAGAGCTACACTGAAGCTTTCTTT. Amino acids: CASRRRQSYTEAFF.

The chain joins TRBV6-1 to TRBJ2-7; 13 nucleotides match TRBD2. V gave up 5 bases and J gave up 4 bases; unmatched junction bases: 2. This CDR3 comprises 14 residues. Germline assignment: CDR1 MNHNS and CDR2 SASEGT. CDR3 protein: CASSLGLAGYEQYF. The CDR3 region has the DNA TGTGCCAGCAGTCTGGGACTAGCGGGATACGAGCAGTACTTC.

The chain employs TRBV28 and TRBJ1-1; D gene ambiguous. V shed 6 bases and J shed 4 bases, with 9 bases lying between them. The CDR3 loop spans 12 amino acids. Germline V lookup: CDR1 MDHEN, CDR2 SYDVKM. The CDR3 is CASSQISTEAFF. Written as DNA, the CDR3 is TGTGCCAGCAGCCAAATATCCACTGAAGCTTTCTTT.

The chain links TRBV5-1 to TRBJ2-2; perhaps TRBD1 as D (5 bases). The V gene's germline CDR1 is SGHRS and CDR2 YFSETQ. CDR3 length: 12 residues. The ends were cut back, 4 bases at V and 8 bases at J, with 9 bases in the middle. As DNA, the CDR3 is TGCGCCAGCAGCCTGGACATGGGGGAGCTGTTTTTT. It translates to CASSLDMGELFF.

This clone was observed a handful of times. The chain joins TRBV14 to TRBJ2-1, with 8 bases identical to TRBD2. Germline V gives CDR1 SGHDN, CDR2 FVKESK. The CDR3 is 17 residues long. Trimming cost V 4 bases and J 7 bases; bases outside gene matches: 15. The CDR3 DNA is TGTGCCAGCAGCCCCCAATTGGGAGGCGGGAGGAAAAATGAGCAGTTCTTC. This encodes CASSPQLGGGRKNEQFF.

Notes on this clone: At one of its ends the junction is not consistent with the germline gene, which may arise from a read error. The chain recombines TRBV7-8 with TRBJ2-3; D ambiguous. The CDR3 sequence is 13 residues long. Germline-derived CDR1 and CDR2 are SGHVS and FQNEAQ. The CDR3 DNA reads TGTGCCAGCAGCCCCCTACCCTATTCATACTTTGACTTT. This translates into CASSPLPYSYFDF.

The rearrangement joins TRBV19 to TRBJ2-5; D gene ambiguous. The germline V gene encodes CDR1 LNHDA and CDR2 SQIVND (reference sequence). This CDR3 comprises 16 residues. The ends were cut back, 4 bases at V and 4 bases at J, with 19 bases in the middle. CDR3: CASSTPLKGFGETQYF. CDR3 DNA sequence: TGTGCCAGTAGTACCCCCTTAAAGGGATTCGGAGAGACCCAGTACTTC.

The V and J genes are TRBV19 and TRBJ2-2; possibly TRBD1 for D (6 bases). The CDR3 consists of 15 residues. Germline V gives CDR1 LNHDA, CDR2 SQIVND (reference sequence). Trimming left V 4 bases short and J 6 bases short, with 15 bases between. CDR3 loop: CASSNTGRGAGELFF. CDR3 nucleotide sequence: TGTGCCAGTAGTAATACAGGGAGAGGGGCCGGGGAGCTGTTTTTT.

This clone was found once. This chain connects TRBV21-1 to TRBJ1-5. TRBV21-1 is a pseudogene segment. The length of the CDR3 is 15 residues. CDR3: CASSRWFYSNQPQHF. The CDR3 DNA sequence: TGTGCCAGCAGCAGATGGTTTTATAGCAATCAGCCCCAGCATTTT.

This clone was detected once. The chain recombines TRBV5-1 with TRBJ2-2; D gene ambiguous. Trimming cost V 0 bases and J 4 bases, with 10 bases left between them. Germline loops: CDR1 SGHRS, CDR2 YFSETQ. This CDR3 spans 15 amino acids. The CDR3 reads CASSLDPGPTGELFF. The CDR3 DNA reads as TGCGCCAGCAGCTTGGATCCGGGCCCCACCGGGGAGCTGTTTTTT. Full variable domain (outside the CDR3, taken from reference TRBV5-1 and TRBJ2-2): KAGVTQTPRYLIKTRGQQVTLSCSPISGHRSVSWYQQTPGQGLQFLFEYFSETQRNKGNFPGRFSGRQFSNSRSEMNVSTLELGDSALYLCASSLDPGPTGELFFGEGSRLTVL.

The V call is TRBV5-1, the J call TRBJ2-1, with 13 bases fitting TRBD2. V gave up 2 bases and J gave up 7 bases; unmatched junction bases: 3. Germline V gives CDR1 SGHRS, CDR2 YFSETQ. The CDR3 totals 15 residues. CDR3 sequence: CASSLGTSGVNEQFF. For the CDR3, the DNA is TGCGCCAGCAGCTTAGGGACTAGCGGGGTGAATGAGCAGTTCTTC.

The chain has TRBV6-1 and TRBJ1-1, with D possibly TRBD1 on 5 matching bases. V dropped 6 bases and J dropped 1 base, with 9 bases sitting between them. From germline, CDR1 is MNHNS and CDR2 SASEGT. This CDR3 has 13 amino acids. The CDR3: CASRDDRNTEAFF. The CDR3 nucleotides read TGTGCCAGCAGGGACGACAGGAACACTGAAGCTTTCTTT.

The chain employs TRBV6-4 and TRBJ1-1, with a possible D match to TRBD1 (5 bases). In germline, CDR1 is MRHNA, CDR2 SNTAGT. The V end was cut by 8 bases, the J end by 4 bases, with 17 bases between. This CDR3 has 14 amino acids. DNA of the CDR3: TGTGCCAGCCCTTGCGGGGGGTTTGGCACTGAAGCTTTCTTT. Amino acids: CASPCGGFGTEAFF.

The sample holds one count of this clone. The J gene is TRBJ1-5, the V gene TRBV19; the D gene is possibly TRBD1 (5 bases). The CDR3 length is 15 residues. The germline CDR1 and CDR2 sequences are LNHDA and SQIVND (reference sequence). Trimming left V 2 bases short and J 11 bases short, with 19 bases between. CDR3 in amino acids: CASSIKGPQQWAQHF. In DNA, the CDR3 is TGTGCCAGTAGTATAAAGGGGCCCCAGCAATGGGCCCAGCATTTT. Full variable domain (outside the CDR3, taken from reference TRBV19 and TRBJ1-5): DGGITQSPKYLFRKEGQNVTLSCEQNLNHDAMYWYRQDPGQGLRLIYYSQIVNDFQKGDIAEGYSVSREKKESFPLTVTSAQKNPTAFYLCASSIKGPQQWAQHFGDGTRLSIL.

This clone came up once. CDR3 residues: CASSAVGQGTTNEKLFF. CDR3 DNA sequence: TGTGCCAGCAGCGCCGTGGGACAGGGAACAACTAATGAAAAACTGTTTTTT. The chain recombines TRBV7-9 with TRBJ1-4, with 9 bases identical to TRBD1. Trimming removed 5 bases from V and 0 bases from J; junction bases left unmatched: 7. CDR3 length: 17 amino acids. Per the germline V gene, CDR1 is SEHNR and CDR2 is FQNEAQ (reference sequence).